This TCR beta chain was identified during a study of T-cell reconstitution after alpha-beta-depleted transplantation in children. This clonotype was found many times. Antigen: not known. Notes on the study in general: It was reported that alpha-beta T cells came from several hundred expanded graft clones (about two months after transplant). From surviving recipient T cells and thymic progenitors came the high day-60 TCRbeta diversity observed in some patients. When one year had passed after transplant, most T-cell counts and diversity came from newly produced T cells.

Preparation of the TCRbeta library involved a method that used unique molecular identifiers. TCRdb independently ran MiXCR on the PCR reads; one entry per CDR3 protein. The table lists tens of thousands of distinct CDR3 sequences, roughly 4.9% of them singletons. The germline gives CDR1 SGHRS, CDR2 YFSETQ. The CDR3 totals 15 residues. Germline trimming cut 4 bases from V and 2 bases from J; bases unmatched to any gene: 4. The chain links TRBV5-1 to TRBJ2-1; 9 bases agree with TRBD1. Sequenced material: PBMCs, mostly from graft donor cells, taken 180 days after TCRalphabeta/CD19-depleted stem cell transplant. This clonotype was obtained from a boy in the first two years of life who had a stem cell transplant for acute myeloid leukemia, so the T cells may come from the graft donor. The CDR3 sequence is CASSAGQGPYNEQFF. CDR3 bases: TGCGCCAGCAGCGCGGGACAGGGTCCCTACAATGAGCAGTTCTTC.